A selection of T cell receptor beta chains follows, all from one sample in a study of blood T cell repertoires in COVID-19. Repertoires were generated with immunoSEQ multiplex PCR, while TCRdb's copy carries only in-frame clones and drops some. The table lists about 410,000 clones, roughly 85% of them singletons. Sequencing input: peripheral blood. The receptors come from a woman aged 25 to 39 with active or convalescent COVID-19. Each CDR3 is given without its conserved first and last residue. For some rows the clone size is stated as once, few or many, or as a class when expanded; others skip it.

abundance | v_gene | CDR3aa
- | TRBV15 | ATSRGTGFSNQPQH
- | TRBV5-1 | ASSFSTGDSGNTIY
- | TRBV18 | ASSPSGLSPLH
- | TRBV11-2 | ASSPGDRGNTEAF
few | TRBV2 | ASRPGQGNDYNEQF
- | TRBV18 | ASSPPGGQGSTQY
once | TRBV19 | ASRRQGAGEKLF
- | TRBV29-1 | SVVGRANGYT
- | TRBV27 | ASSLTQGTRNEQF
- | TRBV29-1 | SVDGLGGATNEKLF
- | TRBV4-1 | ASSQAIQGGNEQF
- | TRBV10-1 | ASSESGRAAGELF
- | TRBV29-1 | SAPTGGYGYT
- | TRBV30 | AWTIQENTEAF
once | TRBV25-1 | ASSGGREAF
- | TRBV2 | ASIGESTDTQY
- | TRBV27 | ASSFEGSNEKLF
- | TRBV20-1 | SASPGLAYNEQF
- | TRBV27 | AAGLKRSTGELF
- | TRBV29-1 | SVYSGDYEQY
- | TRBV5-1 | ASSHASWGVDNIQY
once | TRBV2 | ASSAGTGVENTIY
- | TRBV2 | ASSPRKKTSGASDTQY
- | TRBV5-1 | ASSLVGTGEGYT